One TCR beta chain is described in this entry. With 60 Vbeta and 13 Jbeta primers, the PCR was carried out. The protocol was immunoSEQ multiplex PCR, while the TCRdb copy is restricted to in-frame clones and leaves out a portion. In all, the sample yields about 84,000 clones. CDR3 length equals 18 residues. Per the germline V gene, CDR1 is SGHAT and CDR2 is FQDESV (reference sequence). The germline V and J ends were trimmed by 1 base and 5 bases, with 23 bases remaining between them. The data are from a study of cytomegalovirus exposure and HLA in healthy donors. The sequencing sample was made of PBMCs. This rearrangement joins TRBV11-1 to TRBJ2-5; D may be TRBD2 (6 bases). The sequence derives from a middle-aged man in good health and CMV-seronegative. The CDR3 loop reads CASSLGGGLGGLKETQYF. CDR3 DNA: TGTGCCAGCAGCTTAGGGGGCGGGCTTGGGGGACTTAAGGAGACCCAGTACTTC.